This T cell receptor beta chain stems from a study of CD8+ T cells in alopecia areata (dated by TCRdb to 2016 to 2018). About the full investigation: The treated patients took part in an open-label pilot trial in which moderate-to-severe alopecia areata was treated with oral tofacitinib at 5 to 10 mg twice daily. RNA was obtained with the PAXgene miRNA kit for fixed scalp, the miRNeasy kit for PBMCs, and the RNeasy kit for mouse skin. Biopsies were taken from tofacitinib-treated patients at baseline and at 4 and 24 weeks of treatment, and a later scalp biopsy was taken in several of the tofacitinib-treated patients. Tofacitinib was given for 6 to 18 months, followed by 6 months of follow-up off drug to assess delayed response and recurrence. Amplification of TCRbeta CDR3 regions was done by immunoSEQ multiplex PCR using 35 Vbeta forward primers and 13 Jbeta reverse primers. High-throughput TCRbeta sequencing was used to examine T cell clonal expansion in alopecia areata in both the C3H/HeJ mouse model and human patients. On the human side, TCRbeta sequencing was run on scalp tissue and on sorted CD4+ and CD8+ peripheral blood T cells from healthy controls and from alopecia areata patients with either patchy or totalis/universalis disease. Scalp clonality was compared among normal scalp (n=4), patchy alopecia areata scalp (n=8), and alopecia totalis/universalis scalp (n=8).

Broad study findings and their caveats: Compared with mice, TCR sequences shared between patients were less clear, possibly partly because of HLA diversity across the patient population. Higher clonality and more expanded CD8+ clones were observed in lesional scalp than in normal scalp, particularly in alopecia totalis/universalis, a finding suggestive of antigenic drive. Unlike mouse skin, which is dominated by gammadelta T cells, normal human skin has resident alphabeta T cells that are also sequenced, and this complicates analysis of the scalp TCR repertoire.

Including cysteine and phenylalanine, the CDR3 has 17 amino acids. This entry keeps only the CDR3 DNA: 51 bases, framed from base 1. V loses 4 bases at its end and J loses 6 bases; junction bases beyond the gene matches: 12. According to the germline V gene (reference sequence), CDR1 reads PRHDT and CDR2 reads FYEKMQ. On this clone: Its antigen is still unknown. No base quality values were provided; no much bigger clone lies one nucleotide off.

The time point label here, explained by the study, means: baseline before oral tofacitinib. Lesional scalp punch biopsies and peripheral blood were obtained from alopecia areata patients. PBMCs were isolated by density centrifugation and stained for CD3, CD4 and CD8, and CD4+ and CD8+ T cells were sorted on a FACSAria. Library creation used the immunoSEQ multiplex PCR assay. For TCR sequencing, RNA was extracted from every sample and reverse transcribed into cDNA to serve as template. SuperScript III was used to make first-strand cDNA, primed with a 2:1 mix of oligo-dT and random hexamers. A synthetic immune receptor repertoire was used to measure amplification bias, and any remaining bias was corrected computationally. Per the original workflow: After raw reads were preprocessed to remove errors, the CDR3 was defined following IMGT conventions as running from the conserved cysteine to phenylalanine. Clonality was calculated as 1 minus Shannon entropy normalized by log2 of the number of productive unique TCRs. Whether scalp clones were CD4 or CD8 was inferred by matching scalp TCRbeta sequences against CD4 and CD8 repertoires sorted from blood. The immuneACCESS repertoire file appears here via TCRdb, limited to in-frame rearrangements. These files lack a portion of the clones; in checked studies, under half of the deficit traces to unresolved V genes, and the cause of the others is not known. V and J calls and clone size are those listed in that table; D and trimming were worked out from the DNA. In all, the sample holds some 240,000 clones, and about 53% of those were seen once. Roughly 0.47% of the sample is taken by the ten largest.

The clonotype was recovered from a human donor with alopecia areata. The sequences come from CD4+ T cells sorted from blood, collected at week 0. The chain joins TRBV13 to TRBJ1-2; the central 12 bases match TRBD1. The bases are TGTGCCAGCAGCTCTTACCGGGACAGGGGGCGAGAGAATGGCTACACCTTC. Translation gives CASSSYRDRGRENGYTF.